The next 27 T cell receptor beta chains were all read from a single sample in a study of T cell responses to AZD1222 COVID-19 vaccine. The assay was immunoSEQ multiplex PCR, and TCRdb's table has in-frame clones only and misses some. In the table there are around 130,000 clones, roughly 93% of which are singletons. Sequencing was performed on peripheral blood, taken on day 0 of AZD1222 vaccination. All receptors come from an adult in good health.

The chain combines TRBV3-1 (or the pseudogene TRBV3-2) with TRBJ2-5, with 8 nucleotides matching TRBD2. Germline CDR1 reads LGHDT; CDR2 reads YNNKEL (reference sequence). The V segment lost 4 bases and the J segment 5 bases; nucleotides outside the gene matches: 9. The length of the CDR3 is 15 residues. The CDR3 loop reads CASSRPGLGGETQYF. The CDR3 region has the DNA TGTGCCAGCAGCCGCCCGGGACTAGGCGGGGAGACCCAGTACTTC.

The chain couples TRBV7-2 to TRBJ2-4; 10 nucleotides match TRBD2. There are 15 residues in the CDR3. Germline values: CDR1 SGHTA, CDR2 FQGNSA. V shed 5 bases and J 6 bases; nucleotides not matched to a gene: 7. CDR3 nucleotides: TGTGCCAGCAGCCTTCTAGCGGGAGCGGGAAACATTCAGTACTTC. This encodes CASSLLAGAGNIQYF.

The V gene is TRBV6-1, the J gene TRBJ2-1; 13 nucleotides line up with TRBD2. Germline V CDR1 and CDR2: MNHNS, SASEGT. Unmatched junction bases numbered 7, after V lost 0 bases and J lost 2 bases. The CDR3 contains 19 residues. DNA of the CDR3: TGTGCCAGCAGTGAAGCGCCAGGACTAGCGGGAGTCGCCTACAATGAGCAGTTCTTC. It is translated as CASSEAPGLAGVAYNEQFF.

This chain connects TRBV28 to TRBJ2-7; 11 bases map to TRBD2. The CDR3 contains 15 residues. V lost 8 bases, J lost 4 bases, and 10 bases stayed unmatched. Germline V gene lookup returns CDR1 MDHEN and CDR2 SYDVKM. The CDR3 region is CASSLPGLAVYEQYF. For the CDR3, the DNA is TGTGCCAGCTCGCTCCCGGGACTAGCGGTTTACGAGCAGTACTTC.

J is TRBJ1-2 and V is TRBV5-5, with TRBD1 as a possible D gene (5 bases). Germline V gives CDR1 SGHKS, CDR2 YYEKEE (reference sequence). V was pared by 0 bases and J by 3 bases, with 12 bases between. The CDR3 totals 15 residues. The CDR3 DNA reads as TGTGCCAGCAGCTTGGGGTCAGGGCGGGACTATGGCTACACCTTC. Its protein product is CASSLGSGRDYGYTF.

The genes are TRBV27 and TRBJ1-5; D remains unclear. This CDR3 has 14 residues. V lost 1 base and J 1 base, leaving 5 bases between the germline ends. The germline V gene encodes CDR1 MNHEY and CDR2 SMNVEV (reference sequence). The DNA for the CDR3 is TGTGCCAGCAGTTTATTCGTGAGCAATCAGCCCCAGCATTTT. This translates into CASSLFVSNQPQHF.

The V gene is TRBV9, the J gene TRBJ1-1, with D maybe TRBD1 (5 bases). This CDR3 region has 13 residues. CDR1 is SGDLS, CDR2 YYNGEE, per germline. V lost 1 base and J lost 4, with 8 bases in between. The CDR3 nucleotides are TGTGCCAGCAGCGTACGGGGGAGCACTGAAGCTTTCTTT. Its translation is CASSVRGSTEAFF.

This chain connects TRBV7-2 to TRBJ1-1; 8 bases fit TRBD1. Germline trimming cut 3 bases from V and 5 bases from J; bases unmatched to any gene: 8. The CDR3 consists of 15 residues. Looked up from germline, CDR1 is SGHTA and CDR2 is FQGNSA. CDR3 coding DNA: TGTGCCAGCAGCTTCCAGACAGGGGCGGGGACTGAAGCTTTCTTT. Translated, it gives CASSFQTGAGTEAFF.

This chain's CDR3 is CASSLWGRGSPLHF. As DNA, the CDR3 is TGTGCCAGCAGTTTATGGGGGAGGGGTTCACCCCTCCACTTT. The chain carries TRBV27 and TRBJ1-6; TRBD1 might be the D (5 bases). Germline CDR1 reads MNHEY; CDR2 reads SMNVEV (reference sequence). V lost 1 base and J 9 bases, leaving 10 bases between the germline ends. CDR3 length equals 14 residues.

V usage is TRBV4-2 and J usage is TRBJ2-1; weak D call: TRBD2 (5 bases). The CDR3 is made up of 15 amino acids. CDR1 is LGHNA and CDR2 is YNFKEQ in the germline V gene. V dropped 0 bases and J dropped 3 bases, with 9 bases sitting between them. CDR3 in DNA: TGTGCCAGCAGCCAAGAGAGGCGGGTCTACAATGAGCAGTTCTTC. Translation gives CASSQERRVYNEQFF.

This chain links TRBV5-1 with TRBJ1-1, with TRBD1 as a possible D gene (5 bases). Germline V CDR1 and CDR2: SGHRS, YFSETQ. The CDR3 consists of 14 residues. V lost 4 bases to trimming and J lost 5 bases, with 15 bases between them. The CDR3 DNA reads as TGCGCCAGCAGCCCTAGGCGGGGGAGGACTGAAGCTTTCTTT. Protein: CASSPRRGRTEAFF.

This chain joins TRBV19 and TRBJ1-2; 7 bases are shared with TRBD1. The CDR3 spans 14 residues. The junction had 5 bases not matched to a gene; V was cut back by 5 bases and J by 2 bases. Germline assignment: CDR1 LNHDA and CDR2 SQIVND (reference sequence). As DNA, the CDR3 is TGTGCCAGTAGTCTCCAGACAGGGAACTATGGCTACACCTTC. It specifies CASSLQTGNYGYTF.

The chain is built from TRBV4-1 and TRBJ2-5, with unresolved D. V dropped 2 bases and J dropped 2 bases, with 9 bases sitting between them. Germline loops: CDR1 MGHRA, CDR2 YSYEKL. The CDR3 is 14 residues long. CDR3: CASSQSWLQETQYF. CDR3 nucleotide sequence: TGCGCCAGCAGCCAATCCTGGCTGCAAGAGACCCAGTACTTC.

CDR3 residues: CASSQRLLAVDSTDTQYF. CDR3 bases: TGTGCCAGCAGCCAACGACTACTAGCGGTAGATAGCACAGATACGCAGTATTTT. V and J are TRBV7-8 and TRBJ2-3; 8 nucleotides line up with TRBD2. Trimming removed 5 bases from V and 0 bases from J; junction bases left unmatched: 13. The length of the CDR3 is 18 residues. Per germline, CDR1 SGHVS and CDR2 FQNEAQ.

The count of this clone is one. This sequence joins TRBV5-6 and TRBJ2-5, with TRBD1 identical over 9 bases. The CDR3 totals 15 residues. V dropped 3 bases and J dropped 7; count of bases not matched to a gene: 10. Looked up from germline, CDR1 is SGHDT and CDR2 is YYEEEE. CDR3 sequence: CASSSGDRAWGTQYF. CDR3 coding DNA: TGTGCCAGCAGCTCTGGGGACAGGGCGTGGGGGACCCAGTACTTC. The entire variable domain, with the rest obtained from reference TRBV5-6 and TRBJ2-5, is as follows: DAGVTQSPTHLIKTRGQQVTLRCSPKSGHDTVSWYQQALGQGPQFIFQYYEEEERQRGNFPDRFSGHQFPNYSSELNVNALLLGDSALYLCASSSGDRAWGTQYFGPGTRLLVL.

This clone was detected once. The chain recombines TRBV25-1 with TRBJ1-2; D is possibly TRBD1 (5 bases). This CDR3 comprises 14 residues. Germline-derived CDR1 and CDR2 are MGHDK and SYGVNS. The ends were cut back, 3 bases at V and 2 bases at J, with 10 bases in the middle. CDR3 sequence: CASSDGRGNYGYTF. Written as DNA, the CDR3 is TGTGCCAGCAGTGACGGTCGGGGGAACTATGGCTACACCTTC.

V gene TRBV10-1 combines with J gene TRBJ1-3; D gene uncertain. Deletions cut 7 bases from V and 0 bases from J, with 1 base between. This CDR3 contains 11 residues. Germline assignment: CDR1 WNHNN and CDR2 SYGVQD (reference sequence). Written as DNA, the CDR3 is TGCGCCAGCACCTCTGGAAACACCATATATTTT. This gives the protein CASTSGNTIYF.

This sequence joins TRBV27 and TRBJ1-2; 10 bases match TRBD1. Germline-derived CDR1 and CDR2 are MNHEY and SMNVEV (reference sequence). The ends lost 5 bases at V and 2 bases at J; junction bases unmatched: 5. CDR3 size: 15 residues. CDR3 bases: TGTGCCAGCAGTCCGGGGACAGGGGAGAACTATGGCTACACCTTC. Translating it yields CASSPGTGENYGYTF.

The chain is built from TRBV2 and TRBJ1-1; possible D gene TRBD1, 5 bases. V lost 5 bases, J lost 7 bases, and 8 bases lay in between. The CDR3 covers 11 residues. CDR1 is SNHLY, CDR2 FYNNEI, per germline. CDR3 nucleotides: TGTGCCAGCAGTCAGGGCCTTGAAGCTTTCTTT. This codes for CASSQGLEAFF.

CDR3 sequence: CASSLTQGNTIYF. The DNA for the CDR3 is TGTGCCAGCAGCTTAACACAGGGAAACACCATATATTTT. The chain combines TRBV7-9 with TRBJ1-3; the D is unclear. Trimming pared 2 bases from V and 4 bases from J, leaving 6 bases between. The CDR3 sequence is 13 residues long. The V gene's germline CDR1 is SEHNR and CDR2 FQNEAQ (reference sequence). Full variable domain (rest looked up from reference TRBV7-9 and TRBJ1-3): DTGVSQNPRHKITKRGQNVTFRCDPISEHNRLYWYRQTLGQGPEFLTYFQNEAQLEKSRLLSDRFSAERPKGSFSTLEIQRTEQGDSAMYLCASSLTQGNTIYFGEGSWLTVV.

This chain uses TRBV7-6 with TRBJ2-7; 8 bases match TRBD1. Germline assignment: CDR1 SGHVS and CDR2 FNYEAQ. The CDR3 extends over 17 amino acids. V lost 2 bases to trimming and J lost 5 bases; unmatched junction nucleotides: 14. CDR3: CASSLRLQGQVDHEQYF. The CDR3 coding sequence is TGTGCCAGCAGCTTACGTCTTCAGGGACAGGTAGACCACGAGCAGTACTTC.

The V and J genes are TRBV19 and TRBJ1-2; 8 nucleotides line up with TRBD1. The CDR3 has 14 amino acids. Losses at the gene ends were 5 bases for V and 3 bases for J; bases not matched to a gene: 5. Germline V CDR1 and CDR2: LNHDA, SQIVND (reference sequence). CDR3 residues: CASSGDRWDYGYTF. CDR3 coding DNA: TGTGCCAGTAGTGGGGACAGGTGGGACTATGGCTACACCTTC.

This sequence joins TRBV5-1 and TRBJ2-7; 13 nucleotides match TRBD2. Germline V CDR1 and CDR2: SGHRS, YFSETQ. The trim removed 4 bases at V and 3 bases at J, leaving 10 bases unmatched. The CDR3 spans 17 residues. Here the CDR3 DNA reads TGCGCCAGCAGCGGGGGGACTAGCGGGATCACCCTCTACGAGCAGTACTTC. Encoded protein: CASSGGTSGITLYEQYF.

The rearrangement joins TRBV7-6 to TRBJ2-7; D tentatively fits TRBD1 or TRBD2 (6 bases each). Per germline, CDR1 SGHVS and CDR2 FNYEAQ. The CDR3 spans 16 residues. Deletions cut 5 bases from V and 5 bases from J, with 22 bases between. In DNA form, the CDR3 reads TGTGCCAGCAGCCTAGGGGGAGGAGGTAGAACCCACGAGCAGTACTTC. This codes for CASSLGGGGRTHEQYF. The full variable domain, in which reference TRBV7-6 and TRBJ2-7 provide the parts outside the CDR3, is GAGVSQSPRYKVTKRGQDVALRCDPISGHVSLYWYRQALGQGPEFLTYFNYEAQQDKSGLPNDRFSAERPEGSISTLTIQRTEQRDSAMYRCASSLGGGGRTHEQYFGPGTRLTVT.

The genes are TRBV11-2 and TRBJ2-5, with 8 bases lining up with TRBD2. V lost 3 bases and J lost 5; bases outside the gene matches: 8. Per the germline V gene, CDR1 is SGHAT and CDR2 is FQNNGV. This CDR3 has 15 amino acids. Here the CDR3 DNA reads TGTGCCAGCAGCTTCAGCGGGAGTGATAGGGAGACCCAGTACTTC. It translates to CASSFSGSDRETQYF.

This clone was counted once. The chain uses TRBV4-1 and TRBJ1-5; 7 bases line up with TRBD1. The CDR3 extends over 15 amino acids. With V trimmed by 0 bases and J by 7 bases, 6 bases remained unmatched. Looked up from germline, CDR1 is MGHRA and CDR2 is YSYEKL. The CDR3 sequence: CASSQEGGLGQPQHF. In DNA form, the CDR3 reads TGCGCCAGCAGCCAAGAAGGGGGCTTAGGGCAGCCCCAGCATTTT.

The chain carries TRBV2 and TRBJ1-1; D is possibly TRBD1 (6 bases). V was pared by 3 bases and J by 6 bases, with 14 bases between. Germline CDR1 is SNHLY and CDR2 is FYNNEI. CDR3 size: 14 residues. CDR3 in amino acids: CASSEGAVWAEAFF. The CDR3 DNA follows: TGTGCCAGCAGTGAGGGGGCAGTCTGGGCTGAAGCTTTCTTT.